Listed here are 25 T cell receptor beta chains from one sample, sequenced in a study of cytomegalovirus exposure and HLA in healthy donors. Primers for the PCR totalled 60 Vbeta and 13 Jbeta. The method was immunoSEQ multiplex PCR; TCRdb's version includes in-frame clones alone and lacks a portion of them. The data show 100,000 to 150,000 clones, roughly three quarters seen once. Material for sequencing was PBMCs. The receptors were sampled from a woman aged 40 to 49 in good health and CMV-seronegative.

This clone has a handful of counts. This chain joins TRBV18 and TRBJ1-1, with D possibly being TRBD1 (6 bases). With 1 base removed from V and 2 bases from J, the gap between germline ends came to 11 bases. CDR1 and CDR2 from the germline V gene are KGHSH and LQKENI. The CDR3 extends over 15 amino acids. The CDR3 DNA follows: TGTGCCAGCTCACCACAGGCAGGGGAAAACACTGAAGCTTTCTTT. Amino acids: CASSPQAGENTEAFF.

This chain connects TRBV19 to TRBJ1-2, with TRBD1 matching 9 bases. The CDR3 length is 17 residues. Germline V gene lookup returns CDR1 LNHDA and CDR2 SQIVND (reference sequence). Trimming removed 2 bases from V and 2 bases from J; junction bases left unmatched: 9. This CDR3 is CASSIRLGQGLNYGYTF. The CDR3 bases are TGTGCCAGTAGTATAAGATTGGGACAGGGCCTAAACTATGGCTACACCTTC.

Note on this clone: Because the CDR3 is missing its conserved closing phenylalanine or tryptophan, this is likely a read error. It is unclear where the CDR3 begins or ends on the DNA, so no DNA is shown, and the CDR3 is as TCRdb lists it. The CDR3 protein is CASRPDKL. The rearrangement links TRBV7-9 to TRBJ1-2; no check of the table's D call, TRBD1, against the DNA was made. Germline V lookup: CDR1 SEHNR, CDR2 FQNEAQ (reference sequence). The CDR3 has 8 residues if both end residues are counted.

The chain employs TRBV7-9 and TRBJ1-1; D gene uncertain. V was shortened by 1 base and J by 7 bases, with 7 bases between the two germline ends. This CDR3 is built from 12 residues. The germline V gene encodes CDR1 SEHNR and CDR2 FQNEAQ (reference sequence). CDR3 sequence: CASSLELLEAFF. CDR3 DNA: TGTGCCAGCAGCTTAGAGTTACTTGAAGCTTTCTTT.

J is TRBJ1-1 and V is TRBV15, with D perhaps TRBD1 (6 bases). The CDR3 runs 15 residues. The V gene's germline CDR1 is LNHNV and CDR2 YYDKDF (reference sequence). V was cut by 5 bases and J by 7 bases, with 20 bases left in between. CDR3 amino acids: CATSRSFNRDGEAFF. The DNA for the CDR3 is TGTGCCACCAGCCGCTCATTCAACAGGGATGGTGAAGCTTTCTTT.

This clone was observed a handful of times. This chain connects TRBV6-5 to TRBJ1-1; D gene ambiguous. V gave up 2 bases and J gave up 7 bases, with 11 bases separating them. CDR1 MNHEY and CDR2 SVGAGI come from the germline V gene. CDR3 length equals 13 residues. The CDR3 protein is CASSYVGGCEAFF. The DNA for the CDR3 is TGTGCCAGCAGTTACGTAGGAGGGTGTGAAGCTTTCTTT.

V is TRBV5-4 and J is TRBJ1-1, with no clear D. This CDR3 spans 13 amino acids. The V and J ends lost 4 bases and 4 bases respectively, with 11 bases between them. Germline values: CDR1 SGHNT, CDR2 YYREEE (reference sequence). The CDR3 region is CASSRSEGTEAFF. CDR3 sequence (DNA): TGTGCCAGCAGCCGAAGTGAGGGCACTGAAGCTTTCTTT.

The genes are TRBV7-9 and TRBJ1-1; D might be TRBD1 (6 bases). V was trimmed by 5 bases and J by 1 base, leaving 14 bases between them. The germline gives CDR1 SEHNR, CDR2 FQNEAQ (reference sequence). The CDR3 is made up of 15 amino acids. The CDR3 reads CASSARGIGNTEAFF. In nucleotides, the CDR3 is TGTGCCAGCAGCGCCAGGGGTATTGGGAACACTGAAGCTTTCTTT.

The chain recombines TRBV2 with TRBJ1-1; D is undetermined. Germline CDR1 is SNHLY and CDR2 is FYNNEI. This CDR3 has 14 amino acids. V was cut by 6 bases and J by 6 bases, with 17 bases left in between. The CDR3 DNA follows: TGTGCCAGCAGGGGCTCAGACGTGGGCCCTGAAGCTTTCTTT. This gives the protein CASRGSDVGPEAFF.

J is TRBJ2-4 and V is TRBV6-1, with a weak D call TRBD1 (5 bases). This CDR3 comprises 15 residues. V shed 7 bases and J shed 0 bases, with 13 bases lying between them. CDR1 and CDR2 (germline): MNHNS, SASEGT. This CDR3 is CASKDETVAKNIQYF. The CDR3 DNA is TGTGCCAGCAAGGACGAGACAGTAGCCAAAAACATTCAGTACTTC.

This clone showed up just a few times. This rearrangement joins TRBV6-5 to TRBJ1-4; perhaps TRBD1 as D (6 bases). The V gene lost 4 bases and the J gene lost 7 bases, with 16 bases spanning the gap. The germline V gene encodes CDR1 MNHEY and CDR2 SVGAGI. CDR3 length: 15 amino acids. In nucleotides, the CDR3 is TGTGCCAGCAGTTCTGGGCAGGGGACGGTTGAAAAACTGTTTTTT. Protein: CASSSGQGTVEKLFF.

The V call is TRBV7-9, the J call TRBJ1-6; 9 bases align to TRBD1. Trimming at V came to 7 bases and at J to 7 bases, leaving 5 bases not matched to a gene. The germline V gene encodes CDR1 SEHNR and CDR2 FQNEAQ (reference sequence). CDR3 size: 14 residues. The CDR3 spells CASTVDRGNSPLHF. CDR3 DNA: TGTGCCAGCACCGTGGACAGGGGCAATTCACCCCTCCACTTT.

The V and J genes are TRBV2 and TRBJ2-7, with 14 bases aligning to TRBD2. The ends lost 7 bases at V and 0 bases at J; junction bases unmatched: 5. Germline lookup yields CDR1 SNHLY and CDR2 FYNNEI. The CDR3 sequence is 16 residues long. Here the CDR3 DNA reads TGTGCCAGCAATGGACTAGCGGGGGGCATCTCCTACGAGCAGTACTTC. It yields the protein CASNGLAGGISYEQYF.

The chain couples TRBV6-4 to TRBJ1-1, with 9 bases matching TRBD1. Germline-derived CDR1 and CDR2 are MRHNA and SNTAGT. V dropped 6 bases and J dropped 1; count of bases not matched to a gene: 6. This CDR3 has 15 amino acids. CDR3 nucleotide sequence: TGTGCCAGCAGCCCACAGGGGGCTGGGAACACTGAAGCTTTCTTT. It specifies CASSPQGAGNTEAFF.

In its sample, this clone was seen once. The V gene is TRBV25-1, the J gene TRBJ2-2; a weak D match, TRBD1 (6 bases). The CDR3 covers 16 residues. The germline CDR1 and CDR2 sequences are MGHDK and SYGVNS. Trimming shortened V by 0 bases and J by 1 base, and 9 bases separated the two germline ends. CDR3 coding DNA: TGTGCCAGCAGTGAATATGCCAGGGGGAACACCGGGGAGCTGTTTTTT. It codes for CASSEYARGNTGELFF.

The chain joins TRBV25-1 to TRBJ1-2; 9 bases match TRBD1. V trimming: 6 bases; J trimming: 1 base; junction bases outside the gene matches: 3. Germline CDR1 is MGHDK and CDR2 is SYGVNS. This CDR3 is 14 amino acids long. The CDR3 spells CASSETGGNYGYTF. The CDR3, as DNA: TGTGCCAGCAGCGAGACAGGGGGTAACTATGGCTACACCTTC.

The chain recombines TRBV10-2 with TRBJ2-5, with TRBD1 as a possible D gene (5 bases). Germline V gene data show CDR1 as WSHSY and CDR2 as SAAADI. This CDR3 has 13 residues. V was clipped by 5 bases and J by 8 bases, with 15 bases between them. CDR3 loop: CASSSQGTGTQYF. DNA for the CDR3: TGCGCCAGCAGTAGTCAGGGCACAGGAACCCAGTACTTC.

The V gene is TRBV29-1, the J gene TRBJ2-5; D call uncertain. The V gene's germline CDR1 is SQVTM and CDR2 ANQGSEA. This CDR3 is built from 13 residues. Trimming stripped 3 bases from V and 0 bases from J, with 8 bases between. For the CDR3, the DNA is TGCAGCGTTGACCCGACTTACCAAGAGACCCAGTACTTC. This gives the protein CSVDPTYQETQYF. Variable domain in full (rest from reference TRBV29-1 and TRBJ2-5): SAVISQKPSRDICQRGTSLTIQCQVDSQVTMMFWYRQQPGQSLTLIATANQGSEATYESGFVIDKFPISRPNLTFSTLTVSNMSPEDSSIYLCSVDPTYQETQYFGPGTRLLVL.

The chain combines TRBV19 with TRBJ1-2, with D possibly matching TRBD1 (5 bases). Trimming pared 5 bases from V and 6 bases from J, leaving 19 bases between. This CDR3 comprises 15 residues. Germline V gene sequence: CDR1 LNHDA, CDR2 SQIVND (reference sequence). The chain's CDR3 is CASSPRPAGKDGYTF. As DNA, the CDR3 is TGTGCCAGTAGTCCCCGCCCGGCAGGGAAGGATGGCTACACCTTC.

The gene calls are TRBV9 and TRBJ1-3; D perhaps matches TRBD1 (6 bases). The CDR3 totals 12 residues. Trimming left V 5 bases short and J 13 bases short, with 16 bases between. Germline loops: CDR1 SGDLS, CDR2 YYNGEE. The CDR3 spells CASSGYREAIYF. CDR3 bases: TGTGCCAGCAGTGGTTACAGGGAAGCTATATATTTT.

V and J are TRBV28 and TRBJ1-1; possible D gene TRBD1, 5 bases. V was pared by 5 bases and J by 1 base, with 11 bases between. The CDR3 is 14 residues long. Germline lookup yields CDR1 MDHEN and CDR2 SYDVKM. The CDR3 reads CASSGTVRNTEAFF. The DNA of the CDR3 is TGTGCCAGCAGTGGGACTGTCCGGAACACTGAAGCTTTCTTT. Based on the CDR3 plus reference TRBV28 and TRBJ1-1, the full variable domain is DVKVTQSSRYLVKRTGEKVFLECVQDMDHENMFWYRQDPGLGLRLIYFSYDVKMKEKGDIPEGYSVSREKKERFSLILESASTNQTSMYLCASSGTVRNTEAFFGQGTRLTVV.

The chain joins TRBV30 to TRBJ2-3; a weak D match, TRBD2 (7 bases). Per germline, CDR1 GTSNPN and CDR2 SVGIG (reference sequence). V was clipped by 2 bases and J by 3 bases, with 24 bases between them. The CDR3 extends over 18 amino acids. DNA for the CDR3: TGTGCCTGGAGTAGGGGTCAGGGGCGCGGGGGTGGGACAGATACGCAGTATTTT. Protein product: CAWSRGQGRGGGTDTQYF.

The rearrangement uses TRBV7-9 and TRBJ1-1; TRBD1 matches 7 bases. The V gene end was trimmed by 8 bases and the J gene end by 4 bases; junction bases not matched to a gene: 7. This CDR3 is built from 13 residues. The germline V gene encodes CDR1 SEHNR and CDR2 FQNEAQ (reference sequence). Written as DNA, the CDR3 is TGTGCCAGCCATCGACAGGGTATCACTGAAGCTTTCTTT. Residues: CASHRQGITEAFF.

CDR3 DNA: TGTGCCACCGGACAGGAGTGGATTTGGGAGCAGTACTTC. As protein: CATGQEWIWEQYF. The rearrangement links TRBV9 to TRBJ2-7; 7 positions match TRBD1. The CDR3 sequence is 13 residues long. V lost 9 bases, J lost 7 bases, and 13 bases stayed unmatched. CDR1 is SGDLS and CDR2 is YYNGEE in the germline V gene.

The chain combines TRBV6-9 with TRBJ1-5; weak D call: TRBD1 (6 bases). The V gene lost 2 bases and the J gene lost 2 bases, with 13 bases spanning the gap. CDR3 length: 16 amino acids. The germline gives CDR1 MNHGY, CDR2 SVAAGI. DNA of the CDR3: TGTGCCAGCAGTTATCCAGATCCAGGGGGCAATCAGCCCCAGCATTTT. This gives the protein CASSYPDPGGNQPQHF.